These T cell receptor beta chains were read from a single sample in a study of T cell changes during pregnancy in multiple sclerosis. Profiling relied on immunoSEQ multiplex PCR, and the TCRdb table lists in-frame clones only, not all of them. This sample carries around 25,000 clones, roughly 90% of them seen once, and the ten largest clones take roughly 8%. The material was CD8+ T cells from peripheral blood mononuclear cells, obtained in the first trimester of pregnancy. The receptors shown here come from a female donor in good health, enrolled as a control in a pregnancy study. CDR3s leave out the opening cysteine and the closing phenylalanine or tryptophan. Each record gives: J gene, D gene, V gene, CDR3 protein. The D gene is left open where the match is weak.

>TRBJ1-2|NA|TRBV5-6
ASSSNEPNYGYT
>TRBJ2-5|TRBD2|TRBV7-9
ASSSLAGGQETQY
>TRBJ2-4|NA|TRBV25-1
ASSDEGGLAKNIQY
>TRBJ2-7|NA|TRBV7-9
ASSPTASKEQY
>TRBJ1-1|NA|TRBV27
ASSLPNRAEAF
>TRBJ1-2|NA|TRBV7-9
ASSLGGVGYT
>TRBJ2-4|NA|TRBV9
ASSVGYSNIQY
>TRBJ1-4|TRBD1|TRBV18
ASSPRGTGENEKLF
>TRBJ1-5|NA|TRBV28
ASRPGGYQPQH
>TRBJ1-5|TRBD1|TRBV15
ATSREEGASGQPQH
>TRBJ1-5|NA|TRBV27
ASSLWGGQPQH
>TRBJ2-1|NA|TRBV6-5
ASGILGDNEQF
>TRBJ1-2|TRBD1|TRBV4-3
ASSQTGTGYGYT
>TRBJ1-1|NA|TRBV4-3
ASSQDRRGDTEAF
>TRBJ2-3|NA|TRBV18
ASSPEFSDTQY
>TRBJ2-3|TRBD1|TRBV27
ASSPGQVIDTQY
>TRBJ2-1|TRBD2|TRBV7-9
AAVQVGGDYNEQF
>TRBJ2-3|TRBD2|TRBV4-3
ASSQEIAGNTDTQY
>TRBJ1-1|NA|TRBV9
ASSVGGGMIAEAF
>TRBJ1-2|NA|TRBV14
ASSHLPTVSTGYT
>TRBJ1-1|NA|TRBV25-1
ASQTVNTEAF
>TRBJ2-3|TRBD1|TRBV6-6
ASRTGTGETDTQY
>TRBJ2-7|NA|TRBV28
ASSLVGGLYEQY
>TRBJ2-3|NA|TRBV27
ASSSLDTQY
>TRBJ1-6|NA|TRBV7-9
ASSFLLSPLH
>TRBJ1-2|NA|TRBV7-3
ASSLTSRSGYT
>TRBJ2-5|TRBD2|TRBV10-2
ASTSRLAGEGTQY
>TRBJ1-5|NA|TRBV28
ASRGDPGALGQPQH
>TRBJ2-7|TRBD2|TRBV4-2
ASSQDGGYEQY
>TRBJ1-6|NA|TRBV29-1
SVQGSSYNSPLH
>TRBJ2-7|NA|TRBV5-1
ASGDGLGGDEQY
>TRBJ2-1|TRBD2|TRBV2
ASWAGTSGHNEQF
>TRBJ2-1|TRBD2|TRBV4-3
ASSQERTSGGNEQF
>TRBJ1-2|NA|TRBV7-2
ASSQGPGYGYT
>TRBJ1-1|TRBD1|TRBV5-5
ASSLVQGDTEAF